Below are 28 T cell receptor beta chains sequenced from a single sample in a study of identical twins. TCRdb re-analysed the 5' RACE reads in MiXCR, keeping a single row per CDR3 protein. The sample gives 140,000 to 150,000 distinct CDR3 sequences, around 3.5% of which show up once; more than 7% is in the top ten. Sequenced input: memory T cells sorted from blood. These TCRs come from a man between 18 and 35 years old in good health.

This clonotype was seen repeatedly, ten times or more. The genes are TRBV7-9 and TRBJ2-1; perhaps D is TRBD1 or TRBD2 (5 bases each). Germline CDR1 reads SEHNR; CDR2 reads FQNEAQ (reference sequence). This CDR3 is built from 12 residues. V was clipped by 5 bases and J by 9 bases, with 11 bases between them. DNA for the CDR3: TGTGCCAGCAGCCCAACAGGACTTGAGCAGTTCTTC. This encodes CASSPTGLEQFF.

This clonotype came up many times. This rearrangement joins TRBV20-1 to TRBJ1-4; 10 bases are a match to TRBD1. V gave up 3 bases and J gave up 7 bases; unmatched junction bases: 5. The CDR3 runs 14 residues. CDR1 is DFQATT, CDR2 SNEGSKA, per germline (reference sequence). CDR3 sequence reads: CSASPGTGVEKLFF. In DNA form, the CDR3 reads TGCAGTGCTAGTCCCGGGACAGGGGTTGAAAAACTGTTTTTT.

Ten or more counts support this clonotype. CDR3 sequence reads: CASSGIAEIKNNEQFF. CDR3 in DNA: TGTGCCAGCAGCGGAATAGCGGAAATTAAAAACAATGAGCAGTTCTTC. This chain connects TRBV7-8 to TRBJ2-1; tentative D call: TRBD2 (6 bases). V shed 5 bases and J shed 5 bases, with 19 bases lying between them. The CDR3 spans 16 residues. Germline lookup yields CDR1 SGHVS and CDR2 FQNEAQ. The variable domain in full, completed from reference TRBV7-8 and TRBJ2-1, reads GAGVSQSPRYKVAKRGQDVALRCDPISGHVSLFWYQQALGQGPEFLTYFQNEAQLDKSGLPSDRFFAERPEGSVSTLKIQRTQQEDSAVYLCASSGIAEIKNNEQFFGPGTRLTVL.

In its sample, this clonotype was seen many times. The chain recombines TRBV5-5 with TRBJ1-4, with TRBD1 matching 7 bases. From germline, CDR1 is SGHKS and CDR2 YYEKEE (reference sequence). V was pared by 4 bases and J by 5 bases, with 5 bases of the junction left unmatched. This CDR3 has 14 amino acids. The CDR3 loop is CASSPGTVNEKLFF. The CDR3 DNA reads TGTGCCAGCAGCCCTGGGACAGTCAATGAAAAACTGTTTTTT.

This clonotype was recorded at least ten times. The V and J genes are TRBV24-1 and TRBJ1-1; 11 nucleotides agree with TRBD1. Trimming removed 5 bases from V and 10 bases from J; junction bases left unmatched: 5. The germline V gene encodes CDR1 KGHDR and CDR2 SFDVKD. The CDR3 totals 13 residues. The chain's CDR3 is CATSVGQGAGAFF. As DNA, the CDR3 is TGTGCCACCAGTGTTGGACAGGGGGCTGGAGCTTTCTTT.

This clonotype was detected ten times or more. This chain uses TRBV28 with TRBJ1-6, with no clear D. CDR3 length equals 17 residues. In germline, CDR1 is MDHEN, CDR2 SYDVKM. The V and J ends lost 6 bases and 7 bases respectively, with 22 bases between them. The CDR3 nucleotides are TGTGCCAGCAGACTCCCCCCTGGGAGGGTACTGAATTCACCCCTCCACTTT. Protein: CASRLPPGRVLNSPLHF. The whole variable domain, remainder taken from reference TRBV28 and TRBJ1-6, is DVKVTQSSRYLVKRTGEKVFLECVQDMDHENMFWYRQDPGLGLRLIYFSYDVKMKEKGDIPEGYSVSREKKERFSLILESASTNQTSMYLCASRLPPGRVLNSPLHFGNGTRLTVT.

The table lists this clonotype with many counts. This chain connects TRBV5-1 to TRBJ2-2; possibly TRBD1 or TRBD2 for D (6 bases each). There are 14 residues in the CDR3. CDR1 and CDR2 (germline): SGHRS, YFSETQ. The V gene lost 4 bases and the J gene lost 4 bases, with 11 bases spanning the gap. The CDR3 DNA follows: TGCGCCAGCAGCGGCAGGGGAGGCACCGGGGAGCTGTTTTTT. This gives the protein CASSGRGGTGELFF.

This clonotype was observed at least ten times. The chain recombines TRBV29-1 with TRBJ2-5; D ambiguous. This CDR3 has 13 residues. Germline CDR1 and CDR2: SQVTM and ANQGSEA. Deletions cut 0 bases from V and 3 bases from J, with 8 bases between. CDR3 sequence (DNA): TGCAGCGTTGAAGAATCCCCGAAAGAGACCCAGTACTTC. Residues: CSVEESPKETQYF.

This clonotype was observed many times. The chain carries TRBV7-2 and TRBJ2-1; the D is unclear. Germline lookup yields CDR1 SGHTA and CDR2 FQGNSA. V lost 1 base, J lost 4 bases, and 11 bases lay in between. CDR3 length equals 15 residues. This CDR3 reads CASSLGMAVYNEQFF. The CDR3 DNA follows: TGTGCCAGCAGCTTAGGGATGGCTGTGTACAATGAGCAGTTCTTC. Full variable domain (rest looked up from reference TRBV7-2 and TRBJ2-1): GAGVSQSPSNKVTEKGKDVELRCDPISGHTALYWYRQSLGQGLEFLIYFQGNSAPDKSGLPSDRFSAERTGGSVSTLTIQRTQQEDSAVYLCASSLGMAVYNEQFFGPGTRLTVL.

This clonotype was recorded many times. This sequence joins TRBV24-1 and TRBJ1-4; D unclear. Germline V gives CDR1 KGHDR, CDR2 SFDVKD. Trimming removed 4 bases from V and 0 bases from J, with 11 bases in between. The CDR3 is 16 amino acids. As DNA, the CDR3 is TGTGCCACCAGTGACTCCCGGACGTCAACTAATGAAAAACTGTTTTTT. It is translated as CATSDSRTSTNEKLFF.

This clonotype was seen repeatedly, ten times or more. The gene calls are TRBV4-3 and TRBJ2-7; D unclear. Deletions cut 0 bases from V and 3 bases from J, with 15 bases between. The CDR3 totals 16 residues. Looked up from germline, CDR1 is LGHNA and CDR2 is YSLEER. CDR3 DNA: TGCGCCAGCAGCCAAGATATGAGGAATCCCTACTACGAGCAGTACTTC. It codes for CASSQDMRNPYYEQYF.

This clonotype was observed many times. The V gene is TRBV5-1, the J gene TRBJ2-3; possible D gene TRBD2, 6 bases. The CDR3 runs 12 residues. Germline CDR1 reads SGHRS; CDR2 reads YFSETQ. V lost 7 bases and J 0 bases, leaving 6 bases between the germline ends. CDR3: CASGTSTDTQYF. Here the CDR3 DNA reads TGCGCCAGCGGGACTAGCACAGATACGCAGTATTTT.

This clonotype was counted many times. The chain recombines TRBV2 with TRBJ1-2, with unresolved D. Per germline, CDR1 SNHLY and CDR2 FYNNEI. The CDR3 spans 16 residues. Trimming pared 3 bases from V and 6 bases from J, leaving 20 bases between. The CDR3 reads CASSDARSPRLNGYTF. The CDR3 DNA reads TGTGCCAGCAGTGACGCTCGATCTCCCCGGCTTAATGGCTACACCTTC.

Ten or more counts support this clonotype. V and J are TRBV5-1 and TRBJ1-2; possibly TRBD1 for D (6 bases). The CDR3 runs to 15 residues. Trimming took off 3 bases at V and 4 bases at J, with 16 bases between the two ends. The germline CDR1 and CDR2 sequences are SGHRS and YFSETQ. The CDR3 loop is CASSSSGQLIYGYTF. CDR3 sequence (DNA): TGCGCCAGCAGCTCCTCTGGACAGCTGATCTATGGCTACACCTTC.

In its sample, this clonotype was seen a few times. The chain is built from TRBV6-1 and TRBJ2-7, with 9 positions matching TRBD2. V lost 5 bases and J lost 4; bases outside the gene matches: 15. Germline V lookup: CDR1 MNHNS, CDR2 SASEGT. The CDR3 is 17 amino acids. CDR3 in amino acids: CASSTRGGGNALYEQYV. In DNA form, the CDR3 reads TGTGCCAGCAGTACGCGGGGGGGGGGAAATGCTCTTTACGAGCAGTACGTC.

The V and J genes are TRBV7-8 and TRBJ2-3; D could derive from TRBD1 or TRBD2 (5 bases each). Germline CDR1 reads SGHVS; CDR2 reads FQNEAQ. Trimming stripped 1 base from V and 5 bases from J, with 10 bases between. The CDR3 covers 14 residues. This CDR3 is CASSLVVGVDTQYF. CDR3 sequence (DNA): TGTGCCAGCAGCTTAGTAGTGGGGGTAGATACGCAGTATTTT.

This clonotype was seen repeatedly, ten times or more. The CDR3, as DNA: TGTGCCAGCAGCTTGCGTCAGGGACGTCCTGAAGCTTTCTTT. This sequence encodes CASSLRQGRPEAFF. This rearrangement joins TRBV5-6 to TRBJ1-1; a possible D gene is TRBD1 (5 bases). This CDR3 comprises 14 residues. Trimming pared 1 base from V and 6 bases from J, leaving 13 bases between. The germline V gene has CDR1 SGHDT and CDR2 YYEEEE.

This clonotype was found many times. The J gene is TRBJ1-6, the V gene TRBV20-1; D might be TRBD1 (6 bases). Germline CDR1 is DFQATT and CDR2 is SNEGSKA (reference sequence). Trimming removed 5 bases at V and 8 bases at J, with 13 bases between. CDR3 length: 13 residues. CDR3 protein: CSARRGLDSPLHF. CDR3 nucleotides: TGCAGTGCTCGGAGGGGGTTGGATTCACCCCTCCACTTT.

This clonotype was detected many times. The chain is built from TRBV4-2 and TRBJ1-2; D unresolved. The CDR3 is 12 amino acids. Trimming left V 0 bases short and J 5 bases short, with 4 bases between. Germline CDR1 is LGHNA and CDR2 is YNFKEQ. CDR3 in amino acids: CASSQDSYGYTF. CDR3 DNA: TGTGCCAGCAGCCAAGACAGTTATGGCTACACCTTC.

At least ten counts were recorded for this clonotype. The chain uses TRBV6-2 or TRBV6-3 and TRBJ2-3, with TRBD2 as a possible D gene (5 bases). The V gene's germline CDR1 is MNHEY and CDR2 SVGEGT. The V gene lost 5 bases and the J gene lost 2 bases, with 14 bases spanning the gap. CDR3 size: 15 residues. The CDR3 sequence is CASSSYRGATDTQYF. CDR3 DNA: TGTGCCAGCAGTAGTTATCGGGGAGCCACAGATACGCAGTATTTT.

This clonotype was counted ten times or more. The chain recombines TRBV29-1 with TRBJ1-1, with a possible D match to TRBD1 (5 bases). This CDR3 has 15 amino acids. V dropped 1 base and J dropped 4 bases, with 16 bases sitting between them. Germline lookup yields CDR1 SQVTM and CDR2 ANQGSEA. The CDR3 spells CSVEGSEGRVTEAFF. CDR3 nucleotide sequence: TGCAGCGTTGAAGGATCGGAGGGGCGGGTCACTGAAGCTTTCTTT.

In its sample, this clonotype was seen a few times. The rearrangement links TRBV20-1 to TRBJ2-1; no reliable D call. The germline gives CDR1 DFQATT, CDR2 SNEGSKA (reference sequence). This CDR3 region has 14 residues. Trimming took 5 bases from V and 0 from J, leaving 11 bases between them. CDR3 in amino acids: CSAGITLSYNEQFF. The CDR3 DNA is TGCAGTGCTGGAATTACCCTCTCCTACAATGAGCAGTTCTTC.

This clonotype came up many times. The rearrangement links TRBV7-8 to TRBJ2-7; 10 bases agree with TRBD1. V lost 5 bases and J lost 6; bases outside the gene matches: 7. The CDR3 spans 14 residues. CDR1 and CDR2 from the germline V gene are SGHVS and FQNEAQ. The CDR3 spells CASSPRDRGPEQYF. CDR3 coding DNA: TGTGCCAGCAGCCCAAGGGACAGGGGTCCCGAGCAGTACTTC.

This clonotype showed up many times. V and J are TRBV12-3 or TRBV12-4 and TRBJ2-5; D is tentatively TRBD1 or TRBD2 (5 bases each). Deletions cut 3 bases from V and 5 bases from J, with 10 bases between. CDR3 length: 13 amino acids. CDR3 sequence reads: CASSFWDAETQYF. CDR3 nucleotides: TGTGCCAGCAGTTTTTGGGACGCGGAGACCCAGTACTTC.

This clonotype was detected many times. The CDR3 DNA follows: TGCGCCAGCAGCCAGGGGAGACTAGCGGGAGAACCCTCCGAGCAGTACTTC. This codes for CASSQGRLAGEPSEQYF. The chain recombines TRBV4-1 with TRBJ2-7, with TRBD2 matching 12 bases. The V gene end was trimmed by 3 bases and the J gene end by 6 bases; junction bases not matched to a gene: 12. Germline V CDR1 and CDR2: MGHRA, YSYEKL. The CDR3 length is 17 residues.

This clonotype was recorded at least ten times. The genes are TRBV12-3 or TRBV12-4 and TRBJ1-6; 7 nucleotides match TRBD1. This CDR3 is built from 16 residues. J gave up 0 bases and V 6 bases, and 5 bases lay outside the gene matches. This CDR3 is CASSLRGSSYNSPLHF. In DNA, the CDR3 is TGTGCCAGCAGCCTCAGGGGGAGCTCCTATAATTCACCCCTCCACTTT.

This clonotype was observed at least ten times. The chain employs TRBV18 and TRBJ2-3; D not resolved. Trimming took off 8 bases at V and 3 bases at J, with 12 bases between the two ends. Germline V gives CDR1 KGHSH, CDR2 LQKENI. The CDR3 runs to 13 residues. DNA for the CDR3: TGTGCCAGCCCGAAGTTAGCTACAGATACGCAGTATTTT. Encoded protein: CASPKLATDTQYF.

Ten or more counts support this clonotype. The V and J genes are TRBV20-1 and TRBJ1-5; a weak D match, TRBD1 (6 bases). The CDR3 consists of 16 residues. V was cut by 0 bases and J by 2 bases, with 14 bases left in between. Germline V CDR1 and CDR2: DFQATT, SNEGSKA (reference sequence). The CDR3 nucleotides read TGCAGTGCTAGAGATGACAGGCGGGTTGGCAATCAGCCCCAGCATTTT. Its translation is CSARDDRRVGNQPQHF.